The clone carrying this TCR beta chain has ten or more counts. The target antigen is unknown. This sample stems from a study of neurological immune-mediated disorders. Every sequencing run drew on 15-18 subjects and yielded over 170 million TCR-beta sequences. TCRdb re-derived calls from the 5' RACE reads in MiXCR, one entry per CDR3 protein. Of fewer than 65,000 distinct CDR3 sequences listed, approximately 10% are singletons. Study-wide points: Multiple sclerosis was found to have the least TCR clonal expansion, below healthy controls, and HTLV-1-associated myelopathy the most.

This CDR3 has 13 residues. The V and J ends lost 7 bases and 4 bases respectively, with 11 bases between them. From germline, CDR1 is SGHTA and CDR2 FQGNSA. The chain recombines TRBV7-2 with TRBJ1-3; no clear D. Sequenced input: PBMCs. The clonotype was recovered from a man aged 65 to 79 with HTLV-1-associated myelopathy (HAM/TSP). The CDR3 sequence: CASTLNRGNTIYF. The CDR3 DNA is TGTGCCAGCACGCTCAATCGAGGAAACACCATATATTTT.